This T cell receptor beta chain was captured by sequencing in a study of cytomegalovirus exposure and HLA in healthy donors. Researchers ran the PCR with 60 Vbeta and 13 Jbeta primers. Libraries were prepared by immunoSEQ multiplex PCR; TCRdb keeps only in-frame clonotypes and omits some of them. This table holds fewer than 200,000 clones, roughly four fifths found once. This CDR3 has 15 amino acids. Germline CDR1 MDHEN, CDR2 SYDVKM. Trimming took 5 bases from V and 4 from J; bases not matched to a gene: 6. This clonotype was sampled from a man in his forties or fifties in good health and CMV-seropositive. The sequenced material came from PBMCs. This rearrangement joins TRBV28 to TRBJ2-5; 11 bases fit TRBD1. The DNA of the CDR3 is TGTGCCAGCAGTCCGGACAGGGGGCTAGGAGAGACCCAGTACTTC. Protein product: CASSPDRGLGETQYF.